The entry below gives a single T cell receptor beta chain sequence along with its context. Its specificity is unknown. Some clones are missing from TCRdb's copy, which holds only in-frame ones; the method was immunoSEQ multiplex PCR. The sample lists fewer than 20,000 clones, roughly 70% occurring once. The V end lost 4 bases, the J end lost 5 bases, and 10 bases lay between the germline ends. CDR3 size: 13 residues. Germline values: CDR1 LGHNA, CDR2 YSLEER. The sample is drawn from a study of tumor-infiltrating lymphocytes in localized non-small cell lung cancer. Regarding the study as a whole: T-cell fraction did not differ between immunotypes IM1 and IM2. Different pieces of the same tissue were used for each assay.

The origin of this receptor is a human donor with non-small cell lung cancer. The V gene is TRBV4-3, the J gene TRBJ2-3; D is unresolved. The sample was lung tumor tissue. The CDR3 sequence is CASSLRKEDTQYF. CDR3 DNA sequence: TGCGCCAGCAGCCTCCGTAAGGAAGATACGCAGTATTTT.